This T cell receptor (beta chain) derives from a study of T-cell reconstitution after alpha-beta-depleted transplantation in children (dated by TCRdb to the mid-2010s). As for the study more broadly: Using TCR repertoire profiling, the study quantitatively followed how T-cell immune reconstitution unfolded in children after TCRalphabeta/CD19-depleted allogeneic hematopoietic cell transplantation. Overall study outcomes, separate from this receptor: Apparently early alphabetaT-cell count recovery about two months after transplant reportedly relied on only several hundred rapidly expanded clones derived from non-depleted graft cells. The high TCRbeta diversity at day 60 in some patients was ascribed to recipient T cells and intrathymic progenitors that had survived conditioning. The frequencies of hyperexpanded clones fell over the following months, and after one year, T-cell counts and TCRbeta diversity were mostly attributed to newly produced T cells.

This clonotype was picked up many times. This receptor's antigen is unknown. No base quality values were provided; no much bigger clone lies one nucleotide off. The germline V gene specifies SGHRS as CDR1 and YFSETQ as CDR2. The germline V and J ends show losses of 3 bases and 3 bases respectively, and no gene match explains 8 bases of the junction. The CDR3 runs 17 residues from the cysteine to the phenylalanine. CDR3 DNA is the only sequence kept; it has 51 bases, read in frame from the first base. Preparation of the library involved PCR. The sequencer was an Illumina HiSeq 2500. To normalize quantification of the TCRbeta repertoire, the TCR libraries were built with molecular barcoding that relied on unique molecular identifiers. Starting from the raw public reads, TCRdb applied fastp trimming at Q25, assembled clones with MiXCR and retained in-frame beta chains. Rows are unified per CDR3 protein, each entry keeping the most common DNA and genes. In all, the sample holds about 830,000 distinct CDR3 sequences, and 16% of those were seen once. The top ten constitute roughly 4.8% of the sample.

What this sample's treatment or condition label stands for: allogeneic hematopoietic cell transplantation with graft depleted of TCRalphabeta T cells and CD19 B cells. TCRalphabeta/CD19-depleted allogeneic hematopoietic cell grafts were given to the transplant recipients, all of whom were children. Sequences were derived from PBMCs, mostly from graft donor cells, sampled 360 days after TCRalphabeta/CD19-depleted stem cell transplant. The chain uses TRBV5-1 and TRBJ2-3; the junction holds 12 bases that match TRBD2. This TCR derives from a male patient younger than 18 who had a stem cell transplant for acute lymphoblastic leukemia, so the T cells may come from the graft donor. The CDR3 sequence is CASSSSILAGGTDTQYF. In nucleotides, the sequence is TGCGCCAGCAGCTCATCCATCCTAGCGGGAGGGACAGATACGCAGTATTTT.